The 2 T cell receptor beta chains below were found in one sample sequenced in a study of T cells in Graves' hyperthyroidism and ophthalmopathy (dated by TCRdb to the late 2010s). Library prep was done by multiplex PCR. The instrument given in TCRdb is Illumina HiSeq 2000. Amplification of TCR beta CDR3 regions was carried out from RNA transcripts. For the first round of RT-PCR on the TCR CDR3, the HTBI primer set was used together with the Qiagen OneStep RT-PCR kit. The public reads were reanalyzed by TCRdb: fastp trimming at Q25, MiXCR alignment, in-frame beta chains only. A single entry per CDR3 protein holds the most common genes and DNA from its merged rows. This sample lists hundreds of thousands of distinct CDR3 sequences; 15% to 20% were detected once. Under 20% of the sample is in the top ten clones. The sample comprised blood. The receptor set was obtained from a woman in her late teens or twenties with Graves' ophthalmopathy.

This clonotype was detected ten times or more. The rearrangement joins TRBV15 to TRBJ1-1; D is undetermined. The germline CDR1 and CDR2 sequences are LNHNV and YYDKDF (reference sequence). V was shortened by 4 bases and J by 5 bases, with 14 bases between the two germline ends. The CDR3 has 14 residues. The CDR3 DNA sequence: TGTGCCACCAGCATACCGTGGGATATGACTGAAGCTTTCTTT. This encodes CATSIPWDMTEAFF.

This clonotype came up many times. The chain combines TRBV30 with TRBJ1-1; D gene ambiguous. Trimming removed 0 bases from V and 5 bases from J, with 10 bases in between. Germline assignment: CDR1 GTSNPN and CDR2 SVGIG (reference sequence). The CDR3 is 13 amino acids. DNA for the CDR3: TGTGCCTGGAGTGTCGGGTTTGGGACTGAAGCTTTCTTT. Protein product: CAWSVGFGTEAFF.